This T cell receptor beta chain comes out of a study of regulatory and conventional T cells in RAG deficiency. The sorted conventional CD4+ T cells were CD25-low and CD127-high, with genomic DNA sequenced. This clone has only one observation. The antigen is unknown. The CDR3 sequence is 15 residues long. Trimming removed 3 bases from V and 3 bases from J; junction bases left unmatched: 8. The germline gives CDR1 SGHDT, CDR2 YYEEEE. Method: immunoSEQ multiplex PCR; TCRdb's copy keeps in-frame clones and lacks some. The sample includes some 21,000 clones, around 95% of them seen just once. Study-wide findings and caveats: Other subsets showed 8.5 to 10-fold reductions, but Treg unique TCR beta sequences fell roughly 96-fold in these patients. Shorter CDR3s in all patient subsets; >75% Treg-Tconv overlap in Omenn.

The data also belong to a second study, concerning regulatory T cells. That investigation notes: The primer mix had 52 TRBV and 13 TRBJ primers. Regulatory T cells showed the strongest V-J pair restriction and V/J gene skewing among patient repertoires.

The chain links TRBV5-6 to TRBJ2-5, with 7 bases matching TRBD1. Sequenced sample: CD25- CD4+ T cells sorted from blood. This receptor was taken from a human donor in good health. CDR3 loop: CASSSRGGGEETQYF. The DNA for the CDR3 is TGTGCCAGCAGCTCAAGAGGGGGCGGAGAAGAGACCCAGTACTTC.